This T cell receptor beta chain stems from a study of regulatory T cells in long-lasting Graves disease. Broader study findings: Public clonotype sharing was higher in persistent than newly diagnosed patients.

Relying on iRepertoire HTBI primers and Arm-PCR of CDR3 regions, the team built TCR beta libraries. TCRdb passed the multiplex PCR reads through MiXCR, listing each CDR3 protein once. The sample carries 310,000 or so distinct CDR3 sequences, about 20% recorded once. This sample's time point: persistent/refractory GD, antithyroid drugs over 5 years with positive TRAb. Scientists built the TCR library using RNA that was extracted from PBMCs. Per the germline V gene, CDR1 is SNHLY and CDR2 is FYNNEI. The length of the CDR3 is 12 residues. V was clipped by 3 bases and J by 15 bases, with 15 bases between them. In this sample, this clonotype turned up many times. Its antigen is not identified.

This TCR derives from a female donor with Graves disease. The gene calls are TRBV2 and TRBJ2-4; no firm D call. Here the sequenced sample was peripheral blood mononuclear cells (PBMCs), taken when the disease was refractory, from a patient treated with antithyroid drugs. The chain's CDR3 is CASSDPLNSGYF. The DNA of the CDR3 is TGTGCCAGCAGTGATCCCTTAAACTCTGGGTACTTC.